This T cell receptor (beta chain) was captured by sequencing in a study of T cells after yellow fever vaccination. From germline, CDR1 is SGDLS and CDR2 YYNGEE. The trim removed 5 bases at V and 7 bases at J, leaving 20 bases unmatched. This CDR3 region has 18 residues. This clonotype has more than one count but fewer than ten. Its matching antigen is unknown. General observations from the study: Only a minor proportion of clonotypes was detected across both CD4 and CD8 compartments.

Universal primer sites and UMIs were introduced during 5'RACE template-switching synthesis of TCR cDNA. Each CDR3 protein is one row after TCRdb ran MiXCR on the 5' RACE reads. The table records 350,000 or so distinct CDR3 sequences, 7% to 10% of them present only once. Sequencing used PBMCs, obtained about 49 days after the first yellow fever vaccination. The chain recombines TRBV9 with TRBJ2-1; 8 bases line up with TRBD1. This TCR derives from a man aged 18-30 years who received the YFV17D yellow fever vaccine. The CDR3 region has the DNA TGTGCCAGCAGGGCTTCGGGACGGGACAGGCCCATAGAGAATGAGCAGTTCTTC. Amino acid sequence: CASRASGRDRPIENEQFF.